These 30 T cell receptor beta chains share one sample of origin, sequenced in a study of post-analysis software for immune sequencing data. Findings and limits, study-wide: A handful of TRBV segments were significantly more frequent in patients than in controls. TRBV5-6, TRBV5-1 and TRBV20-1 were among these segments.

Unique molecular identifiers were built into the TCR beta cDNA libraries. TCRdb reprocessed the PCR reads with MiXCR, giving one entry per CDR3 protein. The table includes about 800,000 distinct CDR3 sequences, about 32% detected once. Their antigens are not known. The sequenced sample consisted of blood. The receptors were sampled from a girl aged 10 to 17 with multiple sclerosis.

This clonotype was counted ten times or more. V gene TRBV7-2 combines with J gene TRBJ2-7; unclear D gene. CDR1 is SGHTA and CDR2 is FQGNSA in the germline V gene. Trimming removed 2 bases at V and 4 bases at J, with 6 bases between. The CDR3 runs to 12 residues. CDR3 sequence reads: CASSLSGYEQYF. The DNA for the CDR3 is TGTGCCAGCAGCTTAAGTGGTTACGAGCAGTACTTC.

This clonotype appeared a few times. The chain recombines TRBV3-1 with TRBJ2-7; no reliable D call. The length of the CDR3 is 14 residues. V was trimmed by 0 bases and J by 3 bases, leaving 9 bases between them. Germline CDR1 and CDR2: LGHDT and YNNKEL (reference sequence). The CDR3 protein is CASSQDWMDYEQYF. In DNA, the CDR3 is TGTGCCAGCAGCCAAGATTGGATGGACTACGAGCAGTACTTC.

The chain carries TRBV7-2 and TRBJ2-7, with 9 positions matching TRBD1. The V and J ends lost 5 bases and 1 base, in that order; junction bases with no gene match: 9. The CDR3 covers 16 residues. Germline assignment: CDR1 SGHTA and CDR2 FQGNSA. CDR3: CASSALIGQGSYEQYF. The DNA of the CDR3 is TGTGCCAGCAGCGCCTTAATCGGACAGGGGTCCTACGAGCAGTACTTC.

DNA of the CDR3: TGCAGTGCTAGTTCCCTGGGGGGCACAGATACGCAGTATTTT. Encoded protein: CSASSLGGTDTQYF. The V gene is TRBV20-1, the J gene TRBJ2-3; D possibly matches TRBD1 or TRBD2 (5 bases each). The V gene lost 3 bases and the J gene lost 1 base, with 11 bases spanning the gap. Germline assignment: CDR1 DFQATT and CDR2 SNEGSKA (reference sequence). The CDR3 is 14 amino acids.

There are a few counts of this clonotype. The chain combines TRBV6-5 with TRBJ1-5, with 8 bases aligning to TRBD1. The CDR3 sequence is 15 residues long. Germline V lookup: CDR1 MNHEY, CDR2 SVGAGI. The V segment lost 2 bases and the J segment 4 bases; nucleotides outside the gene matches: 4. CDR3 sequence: CASSYPRTGNQPQHF. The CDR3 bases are TGTGCCAGCAGTTACCCCCGGACAGGGAATCAGCCCCAGCATTTT.

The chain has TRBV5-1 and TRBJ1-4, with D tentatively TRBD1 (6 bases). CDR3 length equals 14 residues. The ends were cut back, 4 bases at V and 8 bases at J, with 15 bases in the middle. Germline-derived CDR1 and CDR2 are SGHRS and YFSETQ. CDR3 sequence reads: CASSLGHYKEKLFF. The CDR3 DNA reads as TGCGCCAGCAGCCTGGGACACTACAAGGAAAAACTGTTTTTT.

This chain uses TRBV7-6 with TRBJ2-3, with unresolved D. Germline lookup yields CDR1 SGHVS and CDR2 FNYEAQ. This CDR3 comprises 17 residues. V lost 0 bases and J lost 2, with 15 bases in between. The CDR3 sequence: CASSLAPYSLYTDTQYF. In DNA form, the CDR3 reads TGTGCCAGCAGCTTAGCGCCTTACAGTCTCTACACAGATACGCAGTATTTT.

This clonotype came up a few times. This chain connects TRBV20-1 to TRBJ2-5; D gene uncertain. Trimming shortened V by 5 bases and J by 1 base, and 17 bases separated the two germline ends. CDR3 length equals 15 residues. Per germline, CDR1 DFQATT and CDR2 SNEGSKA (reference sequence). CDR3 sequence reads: CSAHSFERTQETQYF. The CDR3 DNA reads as TGCAGTGCTCACTCGTTCGAGCGAACCCAAGAGACCCAGTACTTC.

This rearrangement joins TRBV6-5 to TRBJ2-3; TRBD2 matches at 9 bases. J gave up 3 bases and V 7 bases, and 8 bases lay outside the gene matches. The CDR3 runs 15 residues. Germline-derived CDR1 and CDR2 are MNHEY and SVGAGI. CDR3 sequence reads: CASTERREGTDTQYF. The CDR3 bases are TGTGCCAGCACCGAGCGGCGGGAGGGGACAGATACGCAGTATTTT.

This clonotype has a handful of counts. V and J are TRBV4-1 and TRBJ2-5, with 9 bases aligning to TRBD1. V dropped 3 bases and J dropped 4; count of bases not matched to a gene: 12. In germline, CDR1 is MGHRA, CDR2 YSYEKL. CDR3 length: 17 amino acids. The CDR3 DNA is TGCGCCAGCAGCCACTCGGGAAGGACAGGGGTGGGAGAGACCCAGTACTTC. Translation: CASSHSGRTGVGETQYF.

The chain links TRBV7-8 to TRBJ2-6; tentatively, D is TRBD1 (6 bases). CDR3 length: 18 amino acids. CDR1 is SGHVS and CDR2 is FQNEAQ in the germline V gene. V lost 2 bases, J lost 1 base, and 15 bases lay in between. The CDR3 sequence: CASSLLAGALSGANVLTF. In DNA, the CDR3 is TGTGCCAGCAGCTTATTGGCAGGGGCCCTTTCTGGGGCCAACGTCCTGACTTTC. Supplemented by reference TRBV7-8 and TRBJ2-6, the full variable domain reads GAGVSQSPRYKVAKRGQDVALRCDPISGHVSLFWYQQALGQGPEFLTYFQNEAQLDKSGLPSDRFFAERPEGSVSTLKIQRTQQEDSAVYLCASSLLAGALSGANVLTFGAGSRLTVL.

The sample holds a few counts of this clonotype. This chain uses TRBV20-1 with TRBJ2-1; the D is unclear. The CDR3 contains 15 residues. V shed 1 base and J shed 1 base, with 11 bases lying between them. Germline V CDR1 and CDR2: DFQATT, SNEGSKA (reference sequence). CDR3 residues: CSARAPARSYNEQFF. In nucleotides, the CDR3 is TGCAGTGCTAGAGCCCCAGCGCGATCCTACAATGAGCAGTTCTTC.

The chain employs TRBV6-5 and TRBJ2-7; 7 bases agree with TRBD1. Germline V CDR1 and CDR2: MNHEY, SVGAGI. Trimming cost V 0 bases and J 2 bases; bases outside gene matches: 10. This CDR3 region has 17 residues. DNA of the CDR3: TGTGCCAGCAGTTACTCGAGTAGGGGGCGGGCAACCTACGAGCAGTACTTC. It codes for CASSYSSRGRATYEQYF.

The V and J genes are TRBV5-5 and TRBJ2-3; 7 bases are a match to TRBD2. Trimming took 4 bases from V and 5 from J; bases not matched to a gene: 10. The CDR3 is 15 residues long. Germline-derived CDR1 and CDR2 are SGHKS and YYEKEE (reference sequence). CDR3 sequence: CASSVGGGRRDTQYF. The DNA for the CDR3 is TGTGCCAGCAGCGTGGGGGGGGGAAGGAGAGATACGCAGTATTTT.

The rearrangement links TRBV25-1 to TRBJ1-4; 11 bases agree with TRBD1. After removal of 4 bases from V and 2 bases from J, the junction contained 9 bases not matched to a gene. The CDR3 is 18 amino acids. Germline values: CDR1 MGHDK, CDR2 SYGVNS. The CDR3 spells CASSANRGTGGTNEKLFF. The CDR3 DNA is TGTGCCAGCAGTGCGAACCGCGGGACAGGGGGGACTAATGAAAAACTGTTTTTT.

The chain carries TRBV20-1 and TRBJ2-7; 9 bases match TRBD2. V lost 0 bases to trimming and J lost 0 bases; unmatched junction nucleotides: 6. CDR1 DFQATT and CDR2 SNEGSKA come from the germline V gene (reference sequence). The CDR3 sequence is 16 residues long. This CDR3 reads CSARDLRGRASYEQYF. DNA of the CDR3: TGCAGTGCTAGAGATTTGCGCGGGAGGGCCTCCTACGAGCAGTACTTC.

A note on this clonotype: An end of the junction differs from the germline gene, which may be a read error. The CDR3 here is CGAQGRDGQYF. The CDR3 coding sequence is TGCGGTGCTCAGGGGCGGGACGGGCAGTACTTC. V usage is TRBV20-1 and J usage is TRBJ2-7; D may correspond to TRBD1 or TRBD2 (6 bases each). This CDR3 region has 11 residues. Germline loops: CDR1 DFQATT, CDR2 SNEGSKA (reference sequence).

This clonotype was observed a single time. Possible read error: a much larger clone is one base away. The CDR3 loop reads CSARSRREDSCNEQFF. In DNA form, the CDR3 reads TGCAGTGCTAGATCTAGAAGGGAGGACTCCTGCAATGAGCAGTTCTTC. The rearrangement uses TRBV20-1 and TRBJ2-1; tentative D call: TRBD2 (6 bases). In germline, CDR1 is DFQATT, CDR2 SNEGSKA (reference sequence). CDR3 length equals 16 residues.

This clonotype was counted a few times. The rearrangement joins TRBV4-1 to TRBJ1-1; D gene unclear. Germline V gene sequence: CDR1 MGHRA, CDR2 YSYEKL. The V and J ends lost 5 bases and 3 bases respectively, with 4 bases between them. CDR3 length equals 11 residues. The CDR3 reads CASSADTEAFF. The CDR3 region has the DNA TGCGCCAGCAGCGCCGACACTGAAGCTTTCTTT.

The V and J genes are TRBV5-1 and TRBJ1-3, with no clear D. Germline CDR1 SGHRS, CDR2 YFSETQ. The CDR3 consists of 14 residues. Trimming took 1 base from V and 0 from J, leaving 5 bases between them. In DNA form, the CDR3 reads TGCGCCAGCAGCTTGCCAGACTCTGGAAACACCATATATTTT. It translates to CASSLPDSGNTIYF. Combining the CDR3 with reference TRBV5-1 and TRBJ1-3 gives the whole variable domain KAGVTQTPRYLIKTRGQQVTLSCSPISGHRSVSWYQQTPGQGLQFLFEYFSETQRNKGNFPGRFSGRQFSNSRSEMNVSTLELGDSALYLCASSLPDSGNTIYFGEGSWLTVV.

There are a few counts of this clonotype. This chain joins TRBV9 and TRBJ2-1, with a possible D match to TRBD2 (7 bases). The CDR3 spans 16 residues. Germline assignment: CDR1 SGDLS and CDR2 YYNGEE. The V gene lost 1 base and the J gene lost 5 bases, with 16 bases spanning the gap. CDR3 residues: CASSVLLAGADNEQFF. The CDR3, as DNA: TGTGCCAGCAGCGTACTTCTTGCGGGGGCCGACAATGAGCAGTTCTTC.

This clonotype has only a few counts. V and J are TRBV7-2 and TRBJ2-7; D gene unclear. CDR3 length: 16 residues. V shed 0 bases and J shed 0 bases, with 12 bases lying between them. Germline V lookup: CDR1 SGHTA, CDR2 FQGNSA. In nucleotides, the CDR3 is TGTGCCAGCAGCTTAGCGTTTCGGAAGACCTCCTACGAGCAGTACTTC. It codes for CASSLAFRKTSYEQYF.

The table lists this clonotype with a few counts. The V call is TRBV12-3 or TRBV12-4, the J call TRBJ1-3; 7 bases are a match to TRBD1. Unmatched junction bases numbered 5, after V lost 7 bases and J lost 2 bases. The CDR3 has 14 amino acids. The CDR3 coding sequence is TGTGCCAGCACTCTGACAGGGACTGGAAACACCATATATTTT. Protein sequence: CASTLTGTGNTIYF.

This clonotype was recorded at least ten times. The CDR3 loop reads CSAVWWGGALRNEQFF. For the CDR3, the DNA is TGCAGCGCTGTGTGGTGGGGCGGGGCTTTGAGAAATGAGCAGTTCTTC. The chain links TRBV29-1 to TRBJ2-1; weak D call: TRBD2 (6 bases). Trimming removed 7 bases at V and 7 bases at J, with 26 bases between. The germline CDR1 and CDR2 sequences are SQVTM and ANQGSEA. CDR3 length: 16 residues.

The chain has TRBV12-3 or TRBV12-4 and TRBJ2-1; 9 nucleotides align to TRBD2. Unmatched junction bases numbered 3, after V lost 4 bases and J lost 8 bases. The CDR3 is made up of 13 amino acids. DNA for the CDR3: TGTGCCAGCAGTTGCGGGACTAGCTATGAGCAGTTCTTC. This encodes CASSCGTSYEQFF.

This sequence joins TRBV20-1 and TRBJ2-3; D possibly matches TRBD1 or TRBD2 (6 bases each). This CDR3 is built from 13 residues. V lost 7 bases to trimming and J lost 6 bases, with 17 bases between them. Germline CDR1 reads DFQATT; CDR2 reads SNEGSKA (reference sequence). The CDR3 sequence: CSVLEGGTDTQYF. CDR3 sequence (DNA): TGCAGTGTCCTTGAGGGGGGAACGGATACGCAGTATTTT.

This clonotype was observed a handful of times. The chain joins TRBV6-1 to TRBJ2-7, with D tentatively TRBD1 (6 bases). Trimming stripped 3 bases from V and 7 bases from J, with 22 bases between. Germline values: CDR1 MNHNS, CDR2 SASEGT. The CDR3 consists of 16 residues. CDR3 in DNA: TGTGCCAGCAGTGAGACGAGCTGGGGGCCTCCTAGGGAGCAGTACTTC. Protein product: CASSETSWGPPREQYF.

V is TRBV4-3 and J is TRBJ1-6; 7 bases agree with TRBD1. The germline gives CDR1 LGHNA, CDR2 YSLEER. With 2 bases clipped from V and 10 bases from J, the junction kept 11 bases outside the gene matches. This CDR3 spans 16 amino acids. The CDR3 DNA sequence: TGCGCCAGCAGCCAATCCATGCCGAGGGGGCGATCACCCCTCCACTTT. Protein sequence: CASSQSMPRGRSPLHF.

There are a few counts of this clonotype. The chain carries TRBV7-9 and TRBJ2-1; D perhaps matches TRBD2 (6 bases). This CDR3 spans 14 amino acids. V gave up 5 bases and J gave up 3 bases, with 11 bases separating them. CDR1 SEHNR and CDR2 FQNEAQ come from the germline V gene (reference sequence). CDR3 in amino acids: CASSGGSIYNEQFF. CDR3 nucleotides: TGTGCCAGCAGCGGAGGGTCCATCTACAATGAGCAGTTCTTC.

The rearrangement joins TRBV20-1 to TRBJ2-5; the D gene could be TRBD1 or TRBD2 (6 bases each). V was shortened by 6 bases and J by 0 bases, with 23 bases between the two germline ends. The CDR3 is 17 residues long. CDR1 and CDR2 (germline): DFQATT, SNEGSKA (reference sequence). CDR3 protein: CSANVPGGGHYQETQYF. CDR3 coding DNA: TGCAGTGCCAACGTCCCAGGAGGGGGGCACTACCAAGAGACCCAGTACTTC.